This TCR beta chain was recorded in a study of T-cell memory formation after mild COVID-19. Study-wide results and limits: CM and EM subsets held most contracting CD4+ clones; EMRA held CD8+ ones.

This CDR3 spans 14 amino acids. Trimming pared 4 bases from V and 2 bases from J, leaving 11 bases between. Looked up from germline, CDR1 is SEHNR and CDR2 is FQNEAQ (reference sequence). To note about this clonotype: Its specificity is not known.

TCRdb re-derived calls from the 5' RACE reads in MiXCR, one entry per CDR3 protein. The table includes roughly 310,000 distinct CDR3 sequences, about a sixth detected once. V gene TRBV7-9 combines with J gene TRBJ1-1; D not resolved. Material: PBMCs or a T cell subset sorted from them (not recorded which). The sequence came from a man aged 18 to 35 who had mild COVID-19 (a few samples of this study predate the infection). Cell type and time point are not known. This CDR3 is CASSSPGSNTEAFF. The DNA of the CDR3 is TGTGCCAGCAGCTCCCCCGGGTCTAACACTGAAGCTTTCTTT.